This T cell receptor beta chain was observed in a study of breast tumors, draining lymph nodes, adjacent tissues. Regarding this clonotype: Antigen: not known. One end of the junction is discordant with germline, which a read error may explain.

General study results and limits: Tumor TCR diversity was below lymph nodes but above nontumor tissue.

Per the germline V gene, CDR1 is WNHNN and CDR2 is SYGVQD (reference sequence). This CDR3 is 16 amino acids long. TCRdb analysed the multiplex PCR reads with MiXCR anew, one entry per CDR3 protein. The table lists around 170,000 distinct CDR3 sequences, 30% to 35% of them singletons. Axillary draining lymph nodes of breast cancer patients supplied the node samples. This clonotype was sampled from a female donor with breast cancer. Some clones in this sample may be carry-over from other donors' samples. The V and J genes are TRBV10-1 and TRBJ1-6; D is undetermined. Material for sequencing was axillary lymph node tissue. The CDR3, as DNA: TGCGCCAGCTCACGCGGGCGAAACTCCTATAATTCGCCCCCCCACTTT. Translated: CASSRGRNSYNSPPHF.